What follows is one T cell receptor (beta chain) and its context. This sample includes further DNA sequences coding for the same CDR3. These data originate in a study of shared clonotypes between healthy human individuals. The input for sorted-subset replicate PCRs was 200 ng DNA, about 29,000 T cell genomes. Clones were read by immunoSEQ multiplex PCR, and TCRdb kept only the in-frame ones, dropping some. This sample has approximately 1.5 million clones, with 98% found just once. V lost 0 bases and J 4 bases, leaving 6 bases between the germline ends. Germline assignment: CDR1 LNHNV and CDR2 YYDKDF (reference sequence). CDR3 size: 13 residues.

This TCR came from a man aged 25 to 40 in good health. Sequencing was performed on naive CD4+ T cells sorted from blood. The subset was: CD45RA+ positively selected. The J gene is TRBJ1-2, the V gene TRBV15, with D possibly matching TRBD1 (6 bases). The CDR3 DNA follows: TGTGCCACCAGCAGAGAACAGGGCTATGGCTACACCTTC. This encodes CATSREQGYGYTF.